Described below is a single TCR beta chain sequence and its context. PCR was performed using 60 Vbeta and 13 Jbeta primers. Generated by immunoSEQ multiplex PCR, the TCRdb table keeps only in-frame clones and is missing some. This sample carries approximately 140,000 clones, approximately 78% of them seen once, and the ten largest clones take roughly 6.2%. These data come from a study of cytomegalovirus exposure and HLA in healthy donors. The sequenced sample was PBMCs. This TCR was recovered from a woman aged 40 to 50 in good health and CMV-seropositive.

DNA for the CDR3: TGTGCCAGCAGCCGACAGGGTTATGAGCAGTTCTTC. Encoded protein: CASSRQGYEQFF. The V and J genes are TRBV14 and TRBJ2-1; 7 bases line up with TRBD1. Germline CDR1 is SGHDN and CDR2 is FVKESK. The CDR3 contains 12 residues. Losses at the gene ends were 4 bases for V and 8 bases for J; bases not matched to a gene: 2. Supplemented by reference TRBV14 and TRBJ2-1, the full variable domain reads EAGVTQFPSHSVIEKGQTVTLRCDPISGHDNLYWYRRVMGKEIKFLLHFVKESKQDESGMPNNRFLAERTGGTYSTLKVQPAELEDSGVYFCASSRQGYEQFFGPGTRLTVL.